This T cell receptor beta chain emerged from a study of blood T cell repertoires in COVID-19. Turning to the study itself: Samples of COVID-19 (acute and convalescent) were obtained from the United States, Italy and Spain. Sources were T cells, B-cell-depleted T cells, or PBMCs; the material itself was cDNA or gDNA.

Germline V gene sequence: CDR1 LNHDA, CDR2 SQIVND (reference sequence). The CDR3 length is 17 residues. V shed 3 bases, J shed 2 bases, and the junction held 9 bases outside the gene matches. How the authors handled the data: The authors estimated nucleated cell counts from reference gene primer amplification. Assay: immunoSEQ multiplex PCR; the TCRdb copy retains only in-frame clones and omits some. V and J calls and clone size are copied from that table; D and trimming were computed from the DNA. The table lists about 150,000 clones, around 85% of them singletons. The gene calls are TRBV19 and TRBJ2-1; 8 nucleotides line up with TRBD2. The sample comprised peripheral blood. The source is a woman aged 70-85 years with acute or convalescent COVID-19. The CDR3 region has the DNA TGTGCCAGTAGTATGGGCGTAGGGCGGGGGGCCTACAATGAGCAGTTCTTC. It specifies CASSMGVGRGAYNEQFF.